The present T cell receptor (beta chain) was sequenced within a study of cytomegalovirus exposure and HLA in healthy donors. This clone has only a few counts. Antigen specificity is unknown. Distinct nucleotide sequences in the sample also encode this CDR3. Study-wide points: Sequences of the TCR beta chain were said to predict the HLA-A and HLA-B alleles of most subjects accurately.

Germline CDR1 and CDR2: LNHDA and SQIVND (reference sequence). The V and J ends lost 3 bases and 3 bases respectively, with 11 bases between them. The CDR3 length is 14 residues. PCR used 60 Vbeta primers and 13 Jbeta primers. Produced via immunoSEQ multiplex PCR; TCRdb's table is partial and in-frame only. Of around 99,000 clones listed, less than 80% are singletons. Sequencing input: PBMCs. This TCR came from a man in his thirties or forties in good health and CMV-seronegative. The gene calls are TRBV19 and TRBJ1-1, with D perhaps matching TRBD1 (5 bases). For the CDR3, the DNA is TGTGCCAGTAGTATTCCGGGGGTTGACACTGAAGCTTTCTTT. Its translation: CASSIPGVDTEAFF.